This T cell receptor (beta chain) was observed in a study of T cells in Graves' hyperthyroidism and ophthalmopathy. Aged 18 to 65, the patients had hyperthyroidism that was newly diagnosed and had lasted under 2 months. The study based diagnoses on clinical symptoms, serum thyroxine and TRAb, thyroid ultrasound and orbital computed tomography. A roughly 9.7 ml volume of fresh peripheral blood provided the PBMCs. TCR beta CDR3 regions were amplified from RNA. HTBI primers drove first-round RT-PCR of the TCR CDR3. TCRdb independently ran MiXCR on the multiplex PCR reads; one entry per CDR3 protein. This sample has 700,000 to 850,000 distinct CDR3 sequences, with approximately 40% found just once. Germline V gene data show CDR1 as SNHLY and CDR2 as FYNNEI. The V gene lost 9 bases and the J gene lost 0 bases, with 4 bases spanning the gap. There are 11 residues in the CDR3.

The sequenced sample was blood. This rearrangement joins TRBV2 to TRBJ2-3; D is undetermined. This TCR was sampled from a woman in her 40s with Graves' hyperthyroidism. The CDR3 reads CASPSTDTQYF. The CDR3 DNA sequence: TGTGCCAGTCCAAGCACAGATACGCAGTATTTT.